This TCR beta chain was retrieved from a study of cytomegalovirus exposure and HLA in healthy donors. In the study overall: An early release of data contained approximately 80 million unique TCRs, which came from HLA-typed donors. Study-wide findings and caveats: The authors later linked a missense DCLRE1C variant to TCR beta V- and J-gene trimming. A highly shared variant cluster was judged a likely technical artifact. There were several of the most significant clusters that appeared linked to common viral pathogens in a later analysis.

Germline V gene data show CDR1 as MNHEY and CDR2 as SVGAGI. CDR3 length: 13 amino acids. The ends lost 6 bases at V and 4 bases at J; junction bases unmatched: 5. This clone was counted between two and nine times. The antigen remains undetermined. PCR amplification relied on 60 Vbeta primers (plus 13 Jbeta primers). Data came from immunoSEQ multiplex PCR; TCRdb stores just in-frame clones and leaves some out. The data contain some 61,000 clones, approximately 75% of them singletons. This chain joins TRBV6-5 and TRBJ1-1, with 7 bases fitting TRBD1. Sample: PBMCs. The clonotype comes from a human donor in good health. CDR3 DNA sequence: TGTGCCAGCAGCCCCACAGGGGCCACTGAAGCTTTCTTT. This gives the protein CASSPTGATEAFF.